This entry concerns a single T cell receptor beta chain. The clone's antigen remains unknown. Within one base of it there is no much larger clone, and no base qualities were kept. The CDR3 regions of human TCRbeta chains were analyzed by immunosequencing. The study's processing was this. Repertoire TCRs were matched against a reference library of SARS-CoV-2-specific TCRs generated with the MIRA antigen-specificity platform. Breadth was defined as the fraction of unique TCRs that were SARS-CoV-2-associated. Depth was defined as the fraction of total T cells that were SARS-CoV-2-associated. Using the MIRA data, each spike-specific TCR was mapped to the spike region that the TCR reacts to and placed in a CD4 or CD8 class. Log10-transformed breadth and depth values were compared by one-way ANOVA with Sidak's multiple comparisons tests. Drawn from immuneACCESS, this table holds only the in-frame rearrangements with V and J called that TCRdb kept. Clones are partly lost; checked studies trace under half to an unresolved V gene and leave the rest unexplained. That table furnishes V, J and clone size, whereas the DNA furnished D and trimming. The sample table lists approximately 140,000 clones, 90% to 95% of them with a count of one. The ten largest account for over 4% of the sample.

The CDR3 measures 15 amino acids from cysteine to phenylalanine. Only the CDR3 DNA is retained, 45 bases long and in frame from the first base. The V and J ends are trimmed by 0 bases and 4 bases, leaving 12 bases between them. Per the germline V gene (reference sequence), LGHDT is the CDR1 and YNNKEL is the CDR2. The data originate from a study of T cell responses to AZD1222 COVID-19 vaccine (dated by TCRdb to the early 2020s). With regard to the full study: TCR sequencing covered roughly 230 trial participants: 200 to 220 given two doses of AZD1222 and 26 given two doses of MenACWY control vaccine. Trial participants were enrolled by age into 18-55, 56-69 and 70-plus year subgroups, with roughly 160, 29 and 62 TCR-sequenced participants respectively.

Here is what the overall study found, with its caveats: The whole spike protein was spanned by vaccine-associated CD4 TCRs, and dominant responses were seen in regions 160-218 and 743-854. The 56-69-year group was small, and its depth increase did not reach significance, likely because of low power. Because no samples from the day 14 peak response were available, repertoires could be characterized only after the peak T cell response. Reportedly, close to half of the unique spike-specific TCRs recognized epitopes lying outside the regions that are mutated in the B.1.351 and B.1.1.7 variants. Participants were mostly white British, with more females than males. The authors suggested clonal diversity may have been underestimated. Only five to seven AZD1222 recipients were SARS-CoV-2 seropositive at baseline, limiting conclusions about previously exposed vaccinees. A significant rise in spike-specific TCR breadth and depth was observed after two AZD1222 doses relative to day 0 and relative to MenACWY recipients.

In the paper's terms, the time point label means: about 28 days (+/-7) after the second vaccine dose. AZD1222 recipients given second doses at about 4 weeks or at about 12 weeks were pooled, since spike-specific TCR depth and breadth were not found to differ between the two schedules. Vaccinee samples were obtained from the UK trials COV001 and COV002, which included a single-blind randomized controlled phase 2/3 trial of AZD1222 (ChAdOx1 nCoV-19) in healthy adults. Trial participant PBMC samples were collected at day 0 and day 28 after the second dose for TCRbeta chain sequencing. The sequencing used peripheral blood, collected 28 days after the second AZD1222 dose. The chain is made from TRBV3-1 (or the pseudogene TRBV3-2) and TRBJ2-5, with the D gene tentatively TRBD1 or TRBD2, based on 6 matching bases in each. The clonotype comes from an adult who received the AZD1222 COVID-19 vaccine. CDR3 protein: CASSQDLGGGETQYF. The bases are TGTGCCAGCAGCCAAGATTTGGGGGGCGGAGAGACCCAGTACTTC.